The clone carrying this TCR beta chain was seen at least ten times. This specimen belongs to a study of T cells in Graves' hyperthyroidism and ophthalmopathy. Regions amplified from RNA transcripts were the TCR beta CDR3 regions. A set of HTBI primers served as the primers for a first-round RT-PCR of the TCR CDR3. From the multiplex PCR reads, TCRdb called clonotypes with MiXCR, one entry per CDR3 protein. The repertoire consists of about 420,000 distinct CDR3 sequences, with about a sixth occurring once and the leading ten covering approximately 14%. Graves' hyperthyroidism is called stable when ophthalmopathy does not progress within 18 months. The hyperthyroidism was newly diagnosed and had lasted under 2 months; the patients were aged 18 to 65. V lost 5 bases, J lost 6 bases, and 13 bases lay in between. This CDR3 comprises 13 residues.

The sequence was collected from a woman under 30 with Graves' hyperthyroidism. Sequenced: blood. The gene calls are TRBV12-3 or TRBV12-4 and TRBJ1-1; D remains ambiguous. This CDR3 reads CASSLRAGSEAFF. The CDR3, as DNA: TGTGCCAGCAGTCTACGGGCAGGCTCTGAAGCTTTCTTT.